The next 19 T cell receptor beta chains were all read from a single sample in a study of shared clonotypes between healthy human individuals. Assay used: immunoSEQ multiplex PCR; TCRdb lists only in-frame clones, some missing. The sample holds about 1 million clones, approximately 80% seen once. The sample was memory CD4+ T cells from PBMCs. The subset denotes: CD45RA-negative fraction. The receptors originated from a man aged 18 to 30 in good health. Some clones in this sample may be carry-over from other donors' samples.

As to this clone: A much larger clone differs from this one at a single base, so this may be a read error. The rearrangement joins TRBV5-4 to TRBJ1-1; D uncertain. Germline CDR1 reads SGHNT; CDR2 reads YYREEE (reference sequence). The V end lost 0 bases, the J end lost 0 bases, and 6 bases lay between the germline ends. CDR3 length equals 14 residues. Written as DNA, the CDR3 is TGTGCCAGCAGCTTGGAACAGATGAACACTGAAGCTTTCTTT. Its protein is CASSLEQMNTEAFF.

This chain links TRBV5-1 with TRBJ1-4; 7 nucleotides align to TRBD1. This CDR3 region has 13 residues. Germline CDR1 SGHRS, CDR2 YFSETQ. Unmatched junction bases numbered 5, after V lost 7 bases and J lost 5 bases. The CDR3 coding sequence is TGCGCCAGCGCCCGGGACAGAAATGAAAAACTGTTTTTT. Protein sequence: CASARDRNEKLFF.

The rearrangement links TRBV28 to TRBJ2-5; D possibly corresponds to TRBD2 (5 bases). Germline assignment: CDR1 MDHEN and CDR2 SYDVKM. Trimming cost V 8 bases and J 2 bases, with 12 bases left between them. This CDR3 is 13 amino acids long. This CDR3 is CASDGSGQETQYF. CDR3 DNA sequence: TGTGCCAGCGACGGCAGCGGACAAGAGACCCAGTACTTC.

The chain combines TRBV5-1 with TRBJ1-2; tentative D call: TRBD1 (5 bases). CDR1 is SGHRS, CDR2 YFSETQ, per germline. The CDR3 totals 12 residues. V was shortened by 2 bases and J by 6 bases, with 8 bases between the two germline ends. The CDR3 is CASSLQADGYTF. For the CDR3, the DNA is TGCGCCAGCAGCTTACAGGCGGATGGCTACACCTTC.

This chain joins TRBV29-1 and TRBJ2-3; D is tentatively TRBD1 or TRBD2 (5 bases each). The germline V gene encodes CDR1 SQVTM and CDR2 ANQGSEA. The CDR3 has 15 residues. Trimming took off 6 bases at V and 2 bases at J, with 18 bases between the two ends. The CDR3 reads CSVRGRVGTTDTQYF. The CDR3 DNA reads TGCAGCGTCCGGGGCCGAGTTGGGACCACAGATACGCAGTATTTT.

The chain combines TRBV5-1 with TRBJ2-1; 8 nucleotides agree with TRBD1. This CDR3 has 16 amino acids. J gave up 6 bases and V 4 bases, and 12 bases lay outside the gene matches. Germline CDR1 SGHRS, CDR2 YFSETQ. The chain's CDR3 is CASSRGLGQGSNEQFF. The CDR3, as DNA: TGCGCCAGCAGCCGAGGATTAGGACAGGGCTCCAATGAGCAGTTCTTC. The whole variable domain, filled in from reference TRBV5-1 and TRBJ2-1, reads KAGVTQTPRYLIKTRGQQVTLSCSPISGHRSVSWYQQTPGQGLQFLFEYFSETQRNKGNFPGRFSGRQFSNSRSEMNVSTLELGDSALYLCASSRGLGQGSNEQFFGPGTRLTVL.

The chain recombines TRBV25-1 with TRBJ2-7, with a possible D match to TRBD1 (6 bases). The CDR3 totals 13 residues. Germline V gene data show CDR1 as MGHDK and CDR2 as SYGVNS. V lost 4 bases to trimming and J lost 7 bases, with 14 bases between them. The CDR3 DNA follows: TGTGCCAGCAGTGGGGCAGGGGATCGGGAGCAGTACTTC. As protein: CASSGAGDREQYF.

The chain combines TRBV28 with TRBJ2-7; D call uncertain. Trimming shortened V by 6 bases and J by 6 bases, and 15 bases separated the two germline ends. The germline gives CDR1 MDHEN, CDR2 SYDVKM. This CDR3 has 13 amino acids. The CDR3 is CASRKTASGEQYF. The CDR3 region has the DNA TGTGCCAGCAGAAAAACTGCATCCGGCGAGCAGTACTTC.

This CDR3 reads CASNLLAGGSDEQFF. The CDR3 coding sequence is TGTGCCAGCAATCTACTAGCGGGAGGATCGGATGAGCAGTTCTTC. V is TRBV2 and J is TRBJ2-1, with 12 positions matching TRBD2. The CDR3 is 15 residues long. The trim removed 7 bases at V and 8 bases at J, leaving 9 bases unmatched. CDR1 is SNHLY and CDR2 is FYNNEI in the germline V gene. Drawing the rest from reference TRBV2 and TRBJ2-1, the complete variable domain is EPEVTQTPSHQVTQMGQEVILRCVPISNHLYFYWYRQILGQKVEFLVSFYNNEISEKSEIFDDQFSVERPDGSNFTLKIRSTKLEDSAMYFCASNLLAGGSDEQFFGPGTRLTVL.

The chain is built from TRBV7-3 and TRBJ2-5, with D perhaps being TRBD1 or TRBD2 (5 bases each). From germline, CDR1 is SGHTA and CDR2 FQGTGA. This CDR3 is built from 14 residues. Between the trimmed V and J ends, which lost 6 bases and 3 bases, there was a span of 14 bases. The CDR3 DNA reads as TGTGCCAGCAGGTTGGGGGTAGGAGAAGAGACCCAGTACTTC. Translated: CASRLGVGEETQYF. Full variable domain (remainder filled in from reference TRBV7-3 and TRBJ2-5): GAGVSQTPSNKVTEKGKYVELRCDPISGHTALYWYRQSLGQGPEFLIYFQGTGAADDSGLPNDRFFAVRPEGSVSTLKIQRTERGDSAVYLCASRLGVGEETQYFGPGTRLLVL.

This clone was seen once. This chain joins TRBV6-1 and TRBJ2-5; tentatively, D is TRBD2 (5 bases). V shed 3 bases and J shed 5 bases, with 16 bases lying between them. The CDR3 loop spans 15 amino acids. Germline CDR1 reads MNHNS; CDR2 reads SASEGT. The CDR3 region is CASSDVFGLAETQYF. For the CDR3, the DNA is TGTGCCAGCAGTGATGTTTTTGGGTTAGCGGAGACCCAGTACTTC.

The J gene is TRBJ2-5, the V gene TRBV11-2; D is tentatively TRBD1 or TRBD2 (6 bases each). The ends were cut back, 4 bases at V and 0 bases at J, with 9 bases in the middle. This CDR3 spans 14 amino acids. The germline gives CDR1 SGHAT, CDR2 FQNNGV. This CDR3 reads CASSSRGDQETQYF. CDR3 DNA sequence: TGTGCCAGCAGCTCAAGGGGGGACCAAGAGACCCAGTACTTC.

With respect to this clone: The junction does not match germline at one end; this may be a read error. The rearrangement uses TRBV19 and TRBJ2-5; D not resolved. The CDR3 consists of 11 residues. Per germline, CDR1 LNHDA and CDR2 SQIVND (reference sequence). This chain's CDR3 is CASSIGMTQYF. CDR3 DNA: TGTGCCAGTAGCATAGGGATGACCCAGTACTTC.

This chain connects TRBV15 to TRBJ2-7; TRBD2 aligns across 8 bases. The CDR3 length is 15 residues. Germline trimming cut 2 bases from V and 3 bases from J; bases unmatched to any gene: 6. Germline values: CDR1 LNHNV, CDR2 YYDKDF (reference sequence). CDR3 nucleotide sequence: TGTGCCACCAGCAGATCTACTAGCGGCAGCTACGAGCAGTACTTC. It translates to CATSRSTSGSYEQYF.

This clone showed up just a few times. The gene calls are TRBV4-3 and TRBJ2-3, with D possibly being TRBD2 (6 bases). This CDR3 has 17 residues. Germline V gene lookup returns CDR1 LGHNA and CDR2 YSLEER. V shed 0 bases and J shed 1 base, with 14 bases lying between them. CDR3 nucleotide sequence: TGCGCCAGCAGCCAAGAGCGACTAGATTTGGGCACAGATACGCAGTATTTT. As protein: CASSQERLDLGTDTQYF.

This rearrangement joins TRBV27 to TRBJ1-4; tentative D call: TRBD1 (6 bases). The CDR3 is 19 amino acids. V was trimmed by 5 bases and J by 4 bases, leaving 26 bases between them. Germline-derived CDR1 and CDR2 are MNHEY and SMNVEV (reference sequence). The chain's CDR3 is CASSPLYGQSTEVNEKLFF. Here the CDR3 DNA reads TGTGCCAGCAGTCCCCTCTACGGACAGTCCACGGAAGTTAATGAAAAACTGTTTTTT.

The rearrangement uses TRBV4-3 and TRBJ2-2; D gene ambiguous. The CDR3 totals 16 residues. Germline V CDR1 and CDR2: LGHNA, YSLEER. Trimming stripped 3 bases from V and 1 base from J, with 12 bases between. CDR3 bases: TGCGCCAGCAGCCAGAGCCATTTTGTGAACACCGGGGAGCTGTTTTTT. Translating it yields CASSQSHFVNTGELFF.

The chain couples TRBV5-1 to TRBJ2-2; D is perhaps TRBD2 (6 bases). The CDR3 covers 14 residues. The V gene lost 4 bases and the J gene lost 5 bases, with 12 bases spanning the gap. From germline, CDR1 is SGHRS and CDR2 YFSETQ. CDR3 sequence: CASSGGLVTGELFF. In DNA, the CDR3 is TGCGCCAGCAGCGGGGGACTGGTGACCGGGGAGCTGTTTTTT.

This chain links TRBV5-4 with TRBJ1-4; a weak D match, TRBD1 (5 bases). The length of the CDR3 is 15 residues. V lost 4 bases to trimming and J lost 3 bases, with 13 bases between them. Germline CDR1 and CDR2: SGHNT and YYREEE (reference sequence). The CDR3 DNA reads TGTGCCAGCAGCGGGGGAGGCGGGGCTAATGAAAAACTGTTTTTT. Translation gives CASSGGGGANEKLFF.